This T cell receptor beta chain derives from a study of CD8 T cells in Susac syndrome. Random hexamers primed reverse transcription of about 0.45 to 1 ug RNA. TCRdb re-derived calls from the immunoSEQ multiplex PCR reads in MiXCR, one entry per CDR3 protein. The sample includes more than 150,000 distinct CDR3 sequences, about 95% of them seen just once. Controls matched for sex and age were healthy donors. The germline V gene encodes CDR1 SEHNR and CDR2 FQNEAQ (reference sequence). The CDR3 runs to 13 residues. With 3 bases removed from V and 0 bases from J, the gap between germline ends came to 6 bases.

The rearrangement joins TRBV7-9 to TRBJ2-7; tentative D call: TRBD2 (6 bases). This clonotype was obtained from a human donor in good health. Sequenced input: CD4+ T cells from PBMCs. The CDR3 bases are TGTGCCAGCAGCTTCGGGGGCTCCTACGAGCAGTACTTC. This encodes CASSFGGSYEQYF.